The rows below give T cell receptor beta chains drawn from one sample of a study of blood T cell repertoires in COVID-19. The method was immunoSEQ multiplex PCR; TCRdb's version includes in-frame clones alone and lacks a portion of them. Of about 350,000 clones listed, roughly 87% are singletons. What was sequenced was PBMCs or T cells enriched from blood (not recorded which). These receptors were collected from a woman younger than 45 who had recovered from COVID-19. The CDR3 runs from the conserved cysteine through the conserved F or W. D genes are given only for firm matches. The size of a clone is reported for some rows only, either as once, few or many, or as a class for expanded clones.

TRBD1,TRBJ2-5,-,TRBV6-5,CASRRTGPETQYF,TGTGCCAGCAGGAGGACAGGGCCAGAGACCCAGTACTTC
-,TRBJ1-1,-,TRBV5-1,CASSLIGGTEAFF,TGCGCCAGCAGCTTGATCGGGGGCACTGAAGCTTTCTTT
TRBD2,TRBJ2-1,-,TRBV4-2,CASSPGLAGGSSYNEQFF,TGTGCCAGCAGCCCGGGACTAGCGGGAGGGTCCTCCTACAATGAGCAGTTCTTC
TRBD1,TRBJ1-1,-,TRBV19,CASSIGDRGSGTEAFF,TGTGCCAGTAGTATAGGGGACAGGGGAAGTGGGACTGAAGCTTTCTTT
-,TRBJ1-2,-,TRBV28,CASNGGQGYTF,TGTGCCAGCAACGGAGGGCAAGGCTACACCTTC
TRBD2,TRBJ2-5,-,TRBV7-9,CASSSSGQETQYF,TGTGCCAGCAGCTCTAGCGGACAAGAGACCCAGTACTTC
TRBD1,TRBJ1-2,once,TRBV11-2,CASSFGAGQGVPGGGYTF,TGTGCCAGCAGCTTCGGGGCTGGACAGGGGGTTCCTGGGGGAGGCTACACCTTC
TRBD2,TRBJ2-5,-,TRBV6-1,CASSAPLAGGQETQYF,TGTGCCAGCAGTGCCCCACTAGCGGGGGGGCAAGAGACCCAGTACTTC
-,TRBJ2-1,once,TRBV7-9,CASSAGREYNEQFF,TGTGCCAGCAGCGCGGGACGAGAATACAATGAGCAGTTCTTC
TRBD2,TRBJ2-1,-,TRBV6-5,CASTLAGGLGEQFF,TGTGCCAGCACATTAGCGGGAGGGCTCGGTGAGCAGTTCTTC
-,TRBJ1-5,-,TRBV10-2,CASSWTDYQPQHF,TGCGCCAGCAGCTGGACAGACTATCAGCCCCAGCATTTT
TRBD1,TRBJ1-2,-,TRBV5-1,CASSLAGQDHGYTF,TGCGCCAGCAGCTTGGCGGGACAGGATCATGGCTACACCTTC
TRBD1,TRBJ1-4,-,TRBV11-2,CASSSRGSGEKLFF,TGTGCCAGCAGCTCCAGGGGGTCAGGCGAAAAACTGTTTTTT
-,TRBJ1-1,-,TRBV6-5,CASSNPGQSPEAFF,TGTGCCAGCAGCAACCCAGGGCAGAGCCCTGAAGCTTTCTTT
-,TRBJ2-7,-,TRBV7-6,CASSFQETGEQYF,TGTGCCAGCAGCTTCCAGGAGACAGGCGAGCAGTACTTC
-,TRBJ1-1,-,TRBV7-8,CASSSWAGNTEAFF,TGTGCCAGCAGCTCCTGGGCCGGAAACACTGAAGCTTTCTTT
-,TRBJ2-4,-,TRBV19,CASSIVTLAKNIQYF,TGTGCCAGTAGTATAGTTACTTTAGCCAAAAACATTCAGTACTTC
-,TRBJ2-3,once,TRBV6-6,CASSYLTTRYTQYF,TGTGCCAGCAGTTACCTCACTACTAGGTATACGCAGTATTTT
TRBD2,TRBJ2-3,-,TRBV28,CASSLLAGGVYGDTQYF,TGTGCCAGCAGTCTACTAGCGGGAGGGGTTTACGGAGATACGCAGTATTTT
-,TRBJ2-4,-,TRBV5-1,CASSLEADTQNIQYF,TGCGCCAGCAGCTTGGAAGCAGACACCCAAAACATTCAGTACTTC
TRBD2,TRBJ2-1,-,TRBV7-9,CASSDGGARNEQFF,TGTGCCAGCAGCGACGGGGGGGCAAGGAATGAGCAGTTCTTC
-,TRBJ1-1,-,TRBV5-4,CASSLGATPEAFF,TGTGCCAGCAGCTTGGGGGCAACTCCTGAAGCTTTCTTT
TRBD1,TRBJ1-2,-,TRBV6-5,CASSPDRGYGYTF,TGTGCCAGCAGTCCCGACAGGGGCTATGGCTACACCTTC
TRBD1,TRBJ2-1,-,TRBV10-3,CAISETPGTGNYNEQFF,TGTGCCATCAGTGAGACGCCGGGGACAGGGAACTACAATGAGCAGTTCTTC
-,TRBJ1-1,-,TRBV5-4,CASSGGAENTEAFF,TGTGCCAGCAGTGGTGGGGCTGAGAACACTGAAGCTTTCTTT
-,TRBJ2-1,-,TRBV5-6,CASSFAGRTKAYNEQFF,TGTGCCAGCAGCTTTGCGGGGCGGACTAAGGCCTACAATGAGCAGTTCTTC
TRBD1,TRBJ2-7,-,TRBV11-2,CASSPRQGTYEQYF,TGTGCCAGCAGCCCTAGACAGGGCACCTACGAGCAGTACTTC
-,TRBJ1-4,-,TRBV4-1,CASSQLSGEGIEKLFF,TGCGCCAGCAGCCAACTCTCCGGAGAGGGCATTGAAAAACTGTTTTTT
-,TRBJ1-2,-,TRBV3-1/TRBV3-2,CASSQEEGYGYTF,TGTGCCAGCAGCCAAGAGGAGGGGTATGGCTACACCTTC
-,TRBJ1-2,-,TRBV2,CATVGGGRDGYTF,TGTGCCACCGTAGGGGGGGGGCGTGATGGCTACACCTTC
-,TRBJ1-1,-,TRBV18,CASSPESKSTEAFF,TGTGCCAGCTCACCCGAGAGTAAGAGCACTGAAGCTTTCTTT
-,TRBJ1-3,few,TRBV3-1/TRBV3-2,CASSQSVSSGNTIYF,TGTGCCAGCAGCCAAAGCGTCAGTTCTGGAAACACCATATATTTT
-,TRBJ2-2,-,TRBV7-3,CASSLVQNTGELFF,TGTGCCAGCAGCTTGGTACAGAACACCGGGGAGCTGTTTTTT
-,TRBJ2-2,-,TRBV6-4,CASRKDWRAGNTGELFF,TGTGCCAGCAGGAAAGACTGGAGGGCGGGGAACACCGGGGAGCTGTTTTTT
TRBD2,TRBJ2-1,-,TRBV5-4,CASTPSIAGTYNEQFF,TGTGCCAGCACCCCGTCGATAGCGGGAACCTACAATGAGCAGTTCTTC
TRBD2,TRBJ2-7,-,TRBV18,CASSPPGLATFEQYF,TGTGCCAGCTCACCACCGGGACTAGCGACTTTTGAGCAGTACTTC
-,TRBJ1-2,-,TRBV19,CASSILGAVGYTF,TGTGCCAGTAGTATTCTGGGGGCGGTTGGCTACACCTTC
-,TRBJ2-3,-,TRBV5-4,CASSSSTDTQYF,TGTGCCAGCAGCTCTAGCACAGATACGCAGTATTTT
-,TRBJ1-1,-,TRBV12-3/TRBV12-4,CASSMTFREAFF,TGTGCCAGCAGTATGACTTTCAGAGAAGCTTTCTTT
TRBD1,TRBJ2-5,-,TRBV13,CASSFPGGQETQYF,TGTGCCAGCAGCTTCCCAGGGGGCCAAGAGACCCAGTACTTC
TRBD1,TRBJ1-2,once,TRBV5-1,CASAQNTGQGDYGYTF,TGCGCCAGCGCCCAAAATACCGGACAGGGAGACTATGGCTACACCTTC
-,TRBJ2-4,once,TRBV5-1,CASSPDLAKNIQYF,TGCGCCAGCAGCCCGGACTTAGCCAAAAACATTCAGTACTTC
TRBD1,TRBJ2-1,-,TRBV19,CASSGTGGNVNEQFF,TGTGCCAGTAGCGGGACAGGGGGCAATGTCAATGAGCAGTTCTTC
-,TRBJ2-5,-,TRBV3-1/TRBV3-2,CASSQASGTQYF,TGTGCCAGCAGCCAGGCTTCGGGGACCCAGTACTTC
-,TRBJ1-1,-,TRBV30,CAWSVPAGAFTEAFF,TGTGCCTGGAGTGTACCCGCAGGGGCATTCACTGAAGCTTTCTTT